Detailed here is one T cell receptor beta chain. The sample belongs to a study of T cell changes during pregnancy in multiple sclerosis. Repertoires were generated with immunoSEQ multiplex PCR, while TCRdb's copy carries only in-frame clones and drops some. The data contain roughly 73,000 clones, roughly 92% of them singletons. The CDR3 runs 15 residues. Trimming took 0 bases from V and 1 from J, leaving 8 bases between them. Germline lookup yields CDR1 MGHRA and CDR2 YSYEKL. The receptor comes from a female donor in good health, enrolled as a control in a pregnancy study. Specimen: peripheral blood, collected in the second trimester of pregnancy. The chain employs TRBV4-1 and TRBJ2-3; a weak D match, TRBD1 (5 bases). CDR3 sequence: CASSQEGAGTDTQYF. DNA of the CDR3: TGCGCCAGCAGCCAAGAAGGGGCTGGCACAGATACGCAGTATTTT.